These 19 T cell receptor beta chains originate from one sample sequenced in a study of blood T cells in healthy people across ages. Through a sample-barcoded 5' primer and a J-beta primer mix, a second PCR was run for 7 to 11 cycles. TCRdb re-called the 5' RACE reads through MiXCR, storing one row per CDR3 protein. The profile shows 580,000 or so distinct CDR3 sequences, 40% to 50% of them singletons. Sequencing was done on a sample of blood. The origin of the receptors is a man at least 80 years old in good health.

The genes are TRBV28 and TRBJ1-5; D perhaps matches TRBD1 (5 bases). The V end lost 7 bases, the J end lost 6 bases, and 16 bases lay between the germline ends. Looked up from germline, CDR1 is MDHEN and CDR2 is SYDVKM. The CDR3 sequence is 14 residues long. The CDR3 nucleotides are TGTGCCAGCAATATCCCAGGGATGGGTCAGCCCCAGCATTTT. Translated, it gives CASNIPGMGQPQHF.

The V and J genes are TRBV29-1 and TRBJ2-1; TRBD2 agrees at 10 bases. CDR3 length: 14 amino acids. V was pared by 5 bases and J by 3 bases, with 4 bases of the junction left unmatched. Germline-derived CDR1 and CDR2 are SQVTM and ANQGSEA. This CDR3 is CSVSAGGSYNEQFF. CDR3 coding DNA: TGCAGCGTTTCAGCGGGGGGGAGCTACAATGAGCAGTTCTTC.

This sequence joins TRBV20-1 and TRBJ1-6; tentatively, D is TRBD1 (5 bases). Germline V gene data show CDR1 as DFQATT and CDR2 as SNEGSKA (reference sequence). The CDR3 loop spans 16 amino acids. V was pared by 6 bases and J by 0 bases, with 15 bases between. The DNA for the CDR3 is TGCAGTGCCAGGGACGGATTTAGCTCCTATAATTCACCCCTCCACTTT. This codes for CSARDGFSSYNSPLHF.

This clonotype was observed a few times. The chain couples TRBV5-1 to TRBJ2-7; 9 bases line up with TRBD1. Germline assignment: CDR1 SGHRS and CDR2 YFSETQ. The CDR3 consists of 16 residues. After removal of 0 bases from V and 0 bases from J, the junction contained 4 bases not matched to a gene. CDR3 in amino acids: CASSLVGTGFSYEQYF. CDR3 sequence (DNA): TGCGCCAGCAGCTTGGTGGGGACAGGGTTCTCCTACGAGCAGTACTTC.

This clonotype appeared a few times. V usage is TRBV5-1 and J usage is TRBJ2-1; the D is unclear. The CDR3 extends over 14 amino acids. Germline V gene lookup returns CDR1 SGHRS and CDR2 YFSETQ. The germline V and J ends were trimmed by 0 bases and 4 bases, with 8 bases remaining between them. The CDR3 loop is CASSLGTQYNEQFF. The CDR3 DNA follows: TGCGCCAGCAGCTTGGGGACGCAGTACAATGAGCAGTTCTTC. Using reference TRBV5-1 and TRBJ2-1 for the parts outside the CDR3, the full variable domain is KAGVTQTPRYLIKTRGQQVTLSCSPISGHRSVSWYQQTPGQGLQFLFEYFSETQRNKGNFPGRFSGRQFSNSRSEMNVSTLELGDSALYLCASSLGTQYNEQFFGPGTRLTVL.

As to this clonotype: One end of the junction is discordant with germline, which a read error may explain. This sequence joins TRBV5-1 and TRBJ1-2; TRBD1 agrees at 8 bases. The germline V gene encodes CDR1 SGHRS and CDR2 YFSETQ. The CDR3 length is 14 residues. This CDR3 reads CASSQTGDNYGYTF. For the CDR3, the DNA is TGCGCCAGCAGCCAGACAGGGGATAACTACGGCTACACCTTC.

The chain is built from TRBV9 and TRBJ2-7, with D perhaps TRBD1 (6 bases). The CDR3 loop spans 14 amino acids. Germline-derived CDR1 and CDR2 are SGDLS and YYNGEE. V was shortened by 0 bases and J by 4 bases, with 11 bases between the two germline ends. Written as DNA, the CDR3 is TGTGCCAGCAGCGTAGACAGGGACGGTTACGAGCAGTACTTC. Translation gives CASSVDRDGYEQYF.

The chain employs TRBV5-1 and TRBJ1-1, with D maybe TRBD1 (5 bases). The CDR3 covers 13 residues. CDR1 and CDR2 from the germline V gene are SGHRS and YFSETQ. Trimming pared 7 bases from V and 1 base from J, leaving 11 bases between. The CDR3 reads CASREGQNTEAFF. CDR3 bases: TGCGCCAGCCGAGAGGGGCAGAACACTGAAGCTTTCTTT.

V usage is TRBV14 and J usage is TRBJ2-2; perhaps TRBD1 as D (7 bases). The CDR3 spans 14 residues. V lost 4 bases and J lost 7, with 13 bases in between. Germline CDR1 is SGHDN and CDR2 is FVKESK. The CDR3 nucleotides read TGTGCCAGCAGCCCCCAGGGGGGACGCGGGGAGCTGTTTTTT. It translates to CASSPQGGRGELFF.

V gene TRBV7-9 combines with J gene TRBJ1-2; D is undetermined. The CDR3 length is 13 residues. The V gene's germline CDR1 is SEHNR and CDR2 FQNEAQ (reference sequence). Trimming left V 1 base short and J 8 bases short, with 11 bases between. CDR3: CASSLVADPGYTF. As DNA, the CDR3 is TGTGCCAGCAGCTTAGTGGCAGATCCGGGCTACACCTTC.

The chain carries TRBV12-3 or TRBV12-4 and TRBJ1-4, with a tentative D call TRBD1 (5 bases). This CDR3 spans 12 amino acids. The V end was cut by 7 bases, the J end by 10 bases, with 13 bases between. DNA for the CDR3: TGTGCCAGCACCTTTAAGAGGGGAAAACTGTTTTTT. Its translation: CASTFKRGKLFF.

This chain connects TRBV28 to TRBJ2-3; no definite D call. CDR3 size: 15 residues. With 5 bases removed from V and 2 bases from J, the gap between germline ends came to 14 bases. Per the germline V gene, CDR1 is MDHEN and CDR2 is SYDVKM. CDR3 bases: TGTGCCAGCAGTATCGGGTCCTCCTTCACAGATACGCAGTATTTT. This encodes CASSIGSSFTDTQYF. Full variable domain (outside the CDR3, taken from reference TRBV28 and TRBJ2-3): DVKVTQSSRYLVKRTGEKVFLECVQDMDHENMFWYRQDPGLGLRLIYFSYDVKMKEKGDIPEGYSVSREKKERFSLILESASTNQTSMYLCASSIGSSFTDTQYFGPGTRLTVL.

V and J are TRBV2 and TRBJ2-1; 7 nucleotides agree with TRBD2. Trimming at V came to 6 bases and at J to 7 bases, leaving 6 bases not matched to a gene. Germline V gives CDR1 SNHLY, CDR2 FYNNEI. The CDR3 has 13 residues. In nucleotides, the CDR3 is TGTGCCAGCAGATCAGGACTAGTGAATGAGCAGTTCTTC. Translated, it gives CASRSGLVNEQFF. The complete variable domain, with remaining parts taken from reference TRBV2 and TRBJ2-1, reads EPEVTQTPSHQVTQMGQEVILRCVPISNHLYFYWYRQILGQKVEFLVSFYNNEISEKSEIFDDQFSVERPDGSNFTLKIRSTKLEDSAMYFCASRSGLVNEQFFGPGTRLTVL.

This clonotype was counted only a few times. The V gene is TRBV6-5, the J gene TRBJ1-6; no clear D gene. The CDR3 spans 18 residues. Trimming left V 0 bases short and J 0 bases short, with 12 bases between. CDR1 is MNHEY and CDR2 is SVGAGI in the germline V gene. CDR3 residues: CASSYSSRLSSYNSPLHF. The CDR3 nucleotides read TGTGCCAGCAGTTACTCGAGTCGTTTGAGCTCCTATAATTCACCCCTCCACTTT.

This chain connects TRBV5-1 to TRBJ2-1, with TRBD1 matching 7 bases. This CDR3 contains 15 residues. Germline CDR1 and CDR2: SGHRS and YFSETQ. V lost 4 bases to trimming and J lost 3 bases; unmatched junction nucleotides: 7. In DNA form, the CDR3 reads TGCGCCAGCAGCCATTCGACAGGGAACTACAATGAGCAGTTCTTC. It yields the protein CASSHSTGNYNEQFF.

This clonotype showed up just a few times. This chain connects TRBV15 to TRBJ2-7; D unresolved. The CDR3 length is 13 residues. Germline CDR1 and CDR2: LNHNV and YYDKDF (reference sequence). V dropped 0 bases and J dropped 3 bases, with 6 bases sitting between them. CDR3 region: CATSREYSYEQYF. The CDR3, as DNA: TGTGCCACCAGCAGAGAATACAGCTACGAGCAGTACTTC.

This rearrangement joins TRBV6-2 or TRBV6-3 to TRBJ2-3; TRBD1 agrees at 7 bases. The CDR3 loop spans 15 amino acids. CDR1 is MNHEY and CDR2 is SVGEGT in the germline V gene. J lost 2 bases, V lost 7 bases, and 9 bases had no gene match. The CDR3 region is CASTPRDSYTDTQYF. The CDR3 DNA sequence: TGTGCCAGCACCCCGAGGGACAGTTACACAGATACGCAGTATTTT.

The V and J genes are TRBV4-3 and TRBJ2-1; D unresolved. The CDR3 spans 15 residues. The ends were cut back, 1 base at V and 4 bases at J, with 11 bases in the middle. Per germline, CDR1 LGHNA and CDR2 YSLEER. CDR3 DNA: TGCGCCAGCAGCCAAGGCCAGTCGGAATACAATGAGCAGTTCTTC. Translating gives CASSQGQSEYNEQFF.

Of note for this clonotype: One end of the junction is discordant with germline, which a read error may explain. The chain links TRBV7-2 to TRBJ2-7, with D maybe TRBD2 (8 bases). The CDR3 is 14 residues long. The germline V gene has CDR1 SGHTA and CDR2 FQGNSA. The CDR3 DNA is TGTGTCAGCAGAGGGGGCGGGGGGATCTACGAGCAGTACTTC. It encodes CVSRGGGGIYEQYF.